A single sample gave rise to the 31 T cell receptor beta chains below, sequenced in a study of blood T cell repertoires in COVID-19. The repertoire was sequenced with immunoSEQ multiplex PCR; TCRdb's copy has only in-frame clones and lacks some. The top ten clones hold roughly 14% of a sample with about 250,000 clones, 65% to 85% of them seen once. The sample consisted of peripheral blood. These receptors came from a person aged 70 to 85 with COVID-19, enrolled during active disease.

V and J are TRBV2 and TRBJ2-1, with 7 bases aligning to TRBD1. Germline-derived CDR1 and CDR2 are SNHLY and FYNNEI. The trim removed 7 bases at V and 1 base at J, leaving 10 bases unmatched. The CDR3 spans 16 residues. CDR3 protein: CASITEGTVSYNEQFF. The CDR3, as DNA: TGTGCCAGCATCACAGAAGGGACAGTTTCCTACAATGAGCAGTTCTTC.

Worth noting for this clone: Other DNA sequences of this sample code for an identical CDR3. The chain links TRBV6-2 or TRBV6-3 to TRBJ2-7; 10 bases align to TRBD2. With 5 bases clipped from V and 0 bases from J, the junction kept 4 bases outside the gene matches. The germline V gene has CDR1 MNHEY and CDR2 SVGEGT. This CDR3 contains 15 residues. For the CDR3, the DNA is TGTGCCAGCAGTCTAGGACTAGCGGCCTCCTACGAGCAGTACTTC. It translates to CASSLGLAASYEQYF.

The CDR3 sequence is CASSLYTSPEGASGNTIYF. Written as DNA, the CDR3 is TGTGCCAGCAGCTTATATACAAGTCCGGAGGGGGCCTCTGGAAACACCATATATTTT. The chain uses TRBV7-6 and TRBJ1-3, with 7 bases matching TRBD1. Germline assignment: CDR1 SGHVS and CDR2 FNYEAQ. This CDR3 spans 19 amino acids. V shed 2 bases and J 0 bases; nucleotides not matched to a gene: 13.

This clone was detected once. The V and J genes are TRBV28 and TRBJ1-5; TRBD1 agrees at 7 bases. The V gene's germline CDR1 is MDHEN and CDR2 SYDVKM. Trimming removed 5 bases from V and 10 bases from J; junction bases left unmatched: 17. The CDR3 is made up of 16 amino acids. The CDR3 DNA reads TGTGCCAGCAGTCTATCCGCAGGGGGAACTTTCACACCCCAGCATTTT. It encodes CASSLSAGGTFTPQHF.

In this sample, this clone turned up once. The chain joins TRBV2 to TRBJ1-6, with D uncertain. CDR1 and CDR2 (germline): SNHLY, FYNNEI. Trimming cost V 6 bases and J 11 bases, with 8 bases left between them. The CDR3 spans 11 residues. The DNA of the CDR3 is TGTGCCAGCAGCCCTTCTACACCCCTCCACTTT. Translation gives CASSPSTPLHF.

This clone was picked up many times. The rearrangement joins TRBV7-9 to TRBJ1-5, with D maybe TRBD1 (6 bases). Trimming pared 8 bases from V and 3 bases from J, leaving 17 bases between. CDR1 is SEHNR, CDR2 FQNEAQ, per germline (reference sequence). This CDR3 is built from 15 residues. The CDR3 sequence: CASSPGVVDNQPQHF. In DNA, the CDR3 is TGTGCCAGCTCCCCAGGGGTAGTGGACAATCAGCCCCAGCATTTT.

In this sample, this clone turned up a few times. The chain combines TRBV6-6 with TRBJ1-4; D unclear. The V end lost 0 bases, the J end lost 8 bases, and 13 bases lay between the germline ends. Germline loops: CDR1 MNHNY, CDR2 SVGAGI (reference sequence). The CDR3 has 15 amino acids. The DNA of the CDR3 is TGTGCCAGCAGTTACTCGAGTTCTTCAGGCGAAAAACTGTTTTTT. Protein: CASSYSSSSGEKLFF.

The V and J genes are TRBV5-1 and TRBJ2-7; 7 bases align to TRBD1. In germline, CDR1 is SGHRS, CDR2 YFSETQ. CDR3 size: 17 residues. Trimming removed 0 bases from V and 1 base from J; junction bases left unmatched: 10. The CDR3 DNA is TGCGCCAGCAGCTTGGTACCCCCCTCGACAGGGTCCTACGAGCAGTACTTC. It encodes CASSLVPPSTGSYEQYF. Drawing the rest from reference TRBV5-1 and TRBJ2-7, the complete variable domain is KAGVTQTPRYLIKTRGQQVTLSCSPISGHRSVSWYQQTPGQGLQFLFEYFSETQRNKGNFPGRFSGRQFSNSRSEMNVSTLELGDSALYLCASSLVPPSTGSYEQYFGPGTRLTVT.

Concerning this clone itself: This specimen includes other DNA sequences encoding the same CDR3. The CDR3 here is CASTRDRGEKLFF. The CDR3 nucleotides read TGTGCCAGTACTCGCGACAGGGGTGAAAAACTGTTTTTT. The chain has TRBV19 and TRBJ1-4, with 8 nucleotides matching TRBD1. CDR1 and CDR2 from the germline V gene are LNHDA and SQIVND (reference sequence). Trimming took 7 bases from V and 7 from J; bases not matched to a gene: 5. The CDR3 covers 13 residues.

This clone has just one count. In DNA, the CDR3 is TGTGCCAGCAGCGTGACAGGGTCGTCTACTTCACCCCTCCACTTT. Translation gives CASSVTGSSTSPLHF. The chain uses TRBV5-8 and TRBJ1-6, with TRBD1 matching over 7 bases. The CDR3 spans 15 residues. The V gene end was trimmed by 4 bases and the J gene end by 9 bases; junction bases not matched to a gene: 10. In germline, CDR1 is SGHTS, CDR2 YDEGEE.

The chain links TRBV5-4 to TRBJ1-5; D unresolved. There are 13 residues in the CDR3. Germline CDR1 is SGHNT and CDR2 is YYREEE (reference sequence). Trimming took off 4 bases at V and 5 bases at J, with 10 bases between the two ends. The CDR3 region has the DNA TGTGCCAGCAGCACAGCCGTCGATCAGCCCCAGCATTTT. It specifies CASSTAVDQPQHF.

The V and J genes are TRBV7-8 and TRBJ2-1; TRBD2 matches at 10 bases. CDR1 and CDR2 from the germline V gene are SGHVS and FQNEAQ. The length of the CDR3 is 14 residues. The V segment lost 4 bases and the J segment 8 bases; nucleotides outside the gene matches: 5. CDR3 DNA: TGTGCCAGCAGCTCGCTAGCGGGAGTCTATGAGCAGTTCTTC. This translates into CASSSLAGVYEQFF.

The rearrangement joins TRBV5-4 to TRBJ2-1; possible D gene TRBD2, 5 bases. Trimming took off 0 bases at V and 5 bases at J, with 12 bases between the two ends. The length of the CDR3 is 15 residues. Germline V gives CDR1 SGHNT, CDR2 YYREEE (reference sequence). The CDR3 DNA reads as TGTGCCAGCAGCTTGGTTGCTAGCCAAAACAATGAGCAGTTCTTC. Its protein is CASSLVASQNNEQFF.

The chain is built from TRBV10-2 and TRBJ1-1, with D hard to call. The CDR3 extends over 14 amino acids. V shed 5 bases and J shed 0 bases, with 10 bases lying between them. CDR1 WSHSY and CDR2 SAAADI come from the germline V gene. The DNA for the CDR3 is TGCGCCAGCAGTACGGGGAGTATGAACACTGAAGCTTTCTTT. This encodes CASSTGSMNTEAFF.

This sequence joins TRBV7-2 and TRBJ1-5, with 7 bases matching TRBD1. Germline V gene lookup returns CDR1 SGHTA and CDR2 FQGNSA. With 1 base clipped from V and 0 bases from J, the junction kept 3 bases outside the gene matches. This CDR3 region has 16 residues. DNA of the CDR3: TGTGCCAGCAGCTTAGGACAGGGCCGTAGCAATCAGCCCCAGCATTTT. This gives the protein CASSLGQGRSNQPQHF.

The chain joins TRBV19 to TRBJ1-1; D is possibly TRBD1 (6 bases). The CDR3 length is 15 residues. V lost 9 bases to trimming and J lost 1 base, with 18 bases between them. The germline V gene encodes CDR1 LNHDA and CDR2 SQIVND (reference sequence). Here the CDR3 reads CASLRTQGTNTEAFF. The CDR3 bases are TGTGCCAGCCTTCGGACGCAGGGGACGAACACTGAAGCTTTCTTT.

This clone was found a few times. The rearrangement joins TRBV6-1 to TRBJ1-6; D may be TRBD1 (5 bases). Germline V gene lookup returns CDR1 MNHNS and CDR2 SASEGT. This CDR3 is built from 13 residues. V was cut by 3 bases and J by 10 bases, with 10 bases left in between. The chain's CDR3 is CASSDRAASPLHF. CDR3 coding DNA: TGTGCCAGCAGTGACAGGGCCGCCTCACCCCTCCACTTT.

This clone was found a few times. The CDR3 nucleotides read TGTGCCAGTAGTGGGGGGGCCACCGGGACACCTAGCACAGATACGCAGTATTTT. Translating it yields CASSGGATGTPSTDTQYF. The V call is TRBV19, the J call TRBJ2-3; tentative D call: TRBD2 (7 bases). The V gene's germline CDR1 is LNHDA and CDR2 SQIVND (reference sequence). V gave up 5 bases and J gave up 0 bases, with 21 bases separating them. This CDR3 region has 18 residues.

Worth noting for this clone: Other DNA sequences in this sample translate to the same CDR3. The chain has TRBV7-3 and TRBJ2-7; TRBD2 agrees at 8 bases. Looked up from germline, CDR1 is SGHTA and CDR2 is FQGTGA. The CDR3 sequence is 15 residues long. Germline trimming cut 1 base from V and 0 bases from J; bases unmatched to any gene: 2. CDR3: CASSLRAGGSYEQYF. CDR3 nucleotide sequence: TGTGCCAGCAGCTTAAGGGCGGGGGGCTCCTACGAGCAGTACTTC.

This chain uses TRBV28 with TRBJ2-7, with D maybe TRBD1 (6 bases). Germline CDR1 reads MDHEN; CDR2 reads SYDVKM. The CDR3 is made up of 15 amino acids. Trimming cost V 4 bases and J 3 bases, with 16 bases left between them. The CDR3 bases are TGTGCCAGCAGTTCGTTGGGGACAATAAACTACGAGCAGTACTTC. Amino acids: CASSSLGTINYEQYF.

This chain connects TRBV20-1 to TRBJ2-1; tentative D call: TRBD2 (6 bases). The CDR3 contains 13 residues. Per germline, CDR1 DFQATT and CDR2 SNEGSKA (reference sequence). The V and J ends lost 5 bases and 8 bases respectively, with 16 bases between them. CDR3 residues: CSAGGVSGDEQFF. The CDR3 nucleotides read TGCAGTGCTGGTGGGGTTTCGGGGGATGAGCAGTTCTTC.

This chain joins TRBV29-1 and TRBJ1-1; 7 positions agree with TRBD1. Per germline, CDR1 SQVTM and CDR2 ANQGSEA. Germline trimming cut 6 bases from V and 4 bases from J; bases unmatched to any gene: 8. CDR3 length: 13 amino acids. CDR3 DNA: TGCAGCGTGCTACAGGGGTTGAGCACTGAAGCTTTCTTT. Protein: CSVLQGLSTEAFF.

To note about this clone: The identical CDR3 is also encoded by other nucleotide sequences in the sample. The CDR3 spells CASSLPDRRNEKLFF. The CDR3 DNA sequence: TGTGCCAGCAGTTTACCCGACAGGCGTAATGAAAAACTGTTTTTT. The chain employs TRBV28 and TRBJ1-4, with D perhaps TRBD1 (6 bases). In germline, CDR1 is MDHEN, CDR2 SYDVKM. This CDR3 region has 15 residues. V dropped 2 bases and J dropped 4 bases, with 11 bases sitting between them.

V is TRBV15 and J is TRBJ1-5; no firm D call. The germline V and J ends were trimmed by 1 base and 9 bases, with 10 bases remaining between them. From germline, CDR1 is LNHNV and CDR2 YYDKDF (reference sequence). The CDR3 is 13 residues long. CDR3 nucleotide sequence: TGTGCCACCAGCAGAGGAGGAGAGGGGCCCCAGCATTTT. Translation gives CATSRGGEGPQHF. Full variable domain (outside the CDR3, taken from reference TRBV15 and TRBJ1-5): DAMVIQNPRYQVTQFGKPVTLSCSQTLNHNVMYWYQQKSSQAPKLLFHYYDKDFNNEADTPDNFQSRRPNTSFCFLDIRSPGLGDTAMYLCATSRGGEGPQHFGDGTRLSIL.

The chain couples TRBV7-3 to TRBJ1-1; 8 bases match TRBD1. The CDR3 runs to 16 residues. The germline CDR1 and CDR2 sequences are SGHTA and FQGTGA. Trimming took 1 base from V and 1 from J; bases not matched to a gene: 5. The CDR3 spells CASSLRWTGQNTEAFF. CDR3 in DNA: TGTGCCAGCAGCTTAAGGTGGACAGGGCAGAACACTGAAGCTTTCTTT.

The CDR3 nucleotides are TGTGCCAGCAGCTTAGCCGGGACGGGAGCTGATGGGCAGTACTTC. It encodes CASSLAGTGADGQYF. The chain carries TRBV13 and TRBJ2-7; D is perhaps TRBD2 (6 bases). CDR3 length: 15 amino acids. V dropped 1 base and J dropped 9 bases, with 19 bases sitting between them. Germline V CDR1 and CDR2: PRHDT, FYEKMQ (reference sequence).

The chain is built from TRBV4-2 and TRBJ2-3; 10 bases are a match to TRBD1. The length of the CDR3 is 15 residues. Germline V CDR1 and CDR2: LGHNA, YNFKEQ. The trim removed 3 bases at V and 2 bases at J, leaving 2 bases unmatched. CDR3 residues: CASSQTGGFTDTQYF. The CDR3 nucleotides are TGTGCCAGCAGCCAGACAGGGGGCTTCACAGATACGCAGTATTTT.

V gene TRBV7-2 combines with J gene TRBJ2-3; D may be TRBD2 (6 bases). CDR1 SGHTA and CDR2 FQGNSA come from the germline V gene. There are 15 residues in the CDR3. Trimming removed 5 bases from V and 4 bases from J, with 16 bases in between. The CDR3 protein is CASSGGLTGADTQYF. The CDR3 DNA is TGTGCCAGCAGCGGGGGACTGACGGGTGCAGATACGCAGTATTTT.

In nucleotides, the CDR3 is TGCGCCAGCAGCTGGGGACAGGAGGAGAGCACAGATACGCAGTATTTT. Amino acid sequence: CASSWGQEESTDTQYF. The chain couples TRBV5-1 to TRBJ2-3, with 8 bases fitting TRBD1. Germline V lookup: CDR1 SGHRS, CDR2 YFSETQ. This CDR3 spans 16 amino acids. With V trimmed by 3 bases and J by 0 bases, 6 bases remained unmatched. The variable domain in full, with the rest retrieved from reference TRBV5-1 and TRBJ2-3, is KAGVTQTPRYLIKTRGQQVTLSCSPISGHRSVSWYQQTPGQGLQFLFEYFSETQRNKGNFPGRFSGRQFSNSRSEMNVSTLELGDSALYLCASSWGQEESTDTQYFGPGTRLTVL.

The chain has TRBV4-3 and TRBJ2-7, with 7 nucleotides matching TRBD1. The germline CDR1 and CDR2 sequences are LGHNA and YSLEER. Germline trimming cut 3 bases from V and 4 bases from J; bases unmatched to any gene: 9. The CDR3 is made up of 15 amino acids. The CDR3 loop reads CASSHDKGGWYEQYF. CDR3 coding DNA: TGCGCCAGCAGCCATGATAAAGGGGGCTGGTACGAGCAGTACTTC.

This clone showed up just a few times. The rearrangement uses TRBV30 and TRBJ2-7, with a possible D match to TRBD2 (5 bases). In germline, CDR1 is GTSNPN, CDR2 SVGIG (reference sequence). The CDR3 is 15 amino acids. The V end lost 0 bases, the J end lost 2 bases, and 14 bases lay between the germline ends. The CDR3 DNA reads TGTGCCTGGAGTGTACGTCCTAGCTCTACCTACGAGCAGTACTTC. Its protein product is CAWSVRPSSTYEQYF.